This TCR beta chain was recorded in a study of blood T cells in healthy people across ages. The CDR3 contains 11 residues. Per germline, CDR1 SQVTM and CDR2 ANQGSEA. V lost 7 bases and J 10 bases, leaving 14 bases between the germline ends. Healthy Caucasian individuals from Russia aged 6 to 90 were enrolled as donors. They isolated at least 6 million PBMCs from each sample. With a J-beta primer mix and a sample-barcoded 5' primer, a second PCR ran about 6 to 11 cycles. Individual samples furnished no less than 2.5 million CDR3-containing paired-end reads apiece. TCRdb reprocessed the 5' RACE reads with MiXCR, giving one entry per CDR3 protein. The sample holds under 1,000,000 distinct CDR3 sequences, about 42% seen once.

The chain uses TRBV29-1 and TRBJ2-1; D is perhaps TRBD2 (5 bases). Sequencing was done on a sample of blood. The receptor's source is an older man in good health. As DNA, the CDR3 is TGCAGCGCATTTACGCCGGGAGAGCAGTTCTTC. This codes for CSAFTPGEQFF.